The present T cell receptor beta chain was sequenced within a study of blood T cell repertoires in COVID-19. Across the whole study: Samples of COVID-19 (acute and convalescent) were obtained from the United States, Italy and Spain. T cells, B-cell-depleted T cells, or PBMCs supplied cDNA or gDNA.

Original handling: By means of reference gene primer amplification, nucleated cell counts were estimated. The method was immunoSEQ multiplex PCR; TCRdb's version includes in-frame clones alone and lacks a portion of them. V and J calls and clone size are copied from that table; D and trimming were computed from the DNA. This table has under 300,000 clones, about 88% appearing once. The CDR3 extends over 14 amino acids. The trim removed 4 bases at V and 2 bases at J, leaving 4 bases unmatched. Germline V gives CDR1 SGHNT, CDR2 YYREEE (reference sequence). This clonotype was sampled from a woman in her 70s with active or convalescent COVID-19. The rearrangement links TRBV5-4 to TRBJ2-3, with 7 bases lining up with TRBD2. Sequenced input: peripheral blood. The CDR3 sequence is CASSLAVITDTQYF. The CDR3 DNA reads as TGTGCCAGCAGCCTAGCGGTTATCACAGATACGCAGTATTTT.